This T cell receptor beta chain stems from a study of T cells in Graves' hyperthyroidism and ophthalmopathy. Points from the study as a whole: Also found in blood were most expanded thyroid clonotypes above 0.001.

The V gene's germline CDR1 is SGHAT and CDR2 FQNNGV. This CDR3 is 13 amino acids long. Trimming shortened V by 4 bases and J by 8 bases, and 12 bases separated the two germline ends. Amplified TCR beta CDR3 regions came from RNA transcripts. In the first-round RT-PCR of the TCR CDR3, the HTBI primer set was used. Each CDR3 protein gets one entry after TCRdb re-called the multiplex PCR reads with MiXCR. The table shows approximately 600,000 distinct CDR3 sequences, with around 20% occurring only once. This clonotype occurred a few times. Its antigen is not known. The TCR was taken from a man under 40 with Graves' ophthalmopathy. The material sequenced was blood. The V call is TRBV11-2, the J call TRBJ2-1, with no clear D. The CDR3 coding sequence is TGTGCCAGCAGCTCGGGCAGGTTAGATGAGCAGTTCTTC. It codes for CASSSGRLDEQFF.